The TCR beta chain described here comes from a study of blood T cell repertoires in COVID-19. Clones were read by immunoSEQ multiplex PCR, and TCRdb kept only the in-frame ones, dropping some. The table records more than 150,000 clones, roughly 92% of them present only once. This TCR came from a young man with COVID-19, enrolled during active disease. Sequences were obtained from peripheral blood.

In DNA, the CDR3 is TGTGCCAGCAGCTCGCAGGGGCTTGGAGAAAGCAATCAGCCCCAGCATTTT. It encodes CASSSQGLGESNQPQHF. This chain uses TRBV7-9 with TRBJ1-5; D is possibly TRBD1 (6 bases). CDR3 length equals 17 residues. Trimming stripped 4 bases from V and 1 base from J, with 17 bases between. The V gene's germline CDR1 is SEHNR and CDR2 FQNEAQ (reference sequence).